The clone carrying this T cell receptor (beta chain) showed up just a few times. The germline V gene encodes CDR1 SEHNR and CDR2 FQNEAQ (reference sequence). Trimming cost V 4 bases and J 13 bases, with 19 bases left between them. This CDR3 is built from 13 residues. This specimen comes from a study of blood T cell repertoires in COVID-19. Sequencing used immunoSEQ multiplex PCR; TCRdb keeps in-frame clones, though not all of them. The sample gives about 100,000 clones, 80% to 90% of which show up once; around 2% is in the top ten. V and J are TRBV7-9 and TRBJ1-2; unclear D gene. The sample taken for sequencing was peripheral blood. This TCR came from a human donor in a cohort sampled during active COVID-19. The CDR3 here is CASSSPINSDCTF. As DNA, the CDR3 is TGTGCCAGCAGCTCCCCCATAAACAGTGATTGCACCTTC.